These T cell receptor beta chains were read from a single sample in a study of blood T cell repertoires in COVID-19. TCRdb's copy holds only in-frame clones and misses some; the assay was immunoSEQ multiplex PCR. The sample carries roughly 230,000 clones, approximately 90% recorded once. The sample comprised peripheral blood. The origin of the receptors is a man aged 65 to 79 with acute or convalescent COVID-19. Both conserved end residues are part of each CDR3. D genes are given only for firm matches. Size tells how often a clone was seen (once, few, many) or the class of an expanded clone, and some rows leave it out.

d_gene	abundance	j_gene	v_gene	CDR3aa	CDR3nt
TRBD2	once	TRBJ2-7	TRBV20-1	CSASGLAGTHEQYF	TGCAGTGCTAGTGGCCTAGCGGGAACCCACGAGCAGTACTTC
TRBD1	NA	TRBJ1-2	TRBV19	CASSTRTGPRGYTF	TGTGCCAGTAGTACTCGGACAGGGCCGAGAGGCTACACCTTC
TRBD2	NA	TRBJ2-7	TRBV13	CASSFQLAGVVPYEQYF	TGTGCCAGCAGCTTCCAACTAGCGGGAGTCGTGCCCTACGAGCAGTACTTC
TRBD1	NA	TRBJ1-5	TRBV28	CASSSADRGHGNQPQHF	TGTGCCAGCAGTTCAGCGGACAGGGGGCATGGCAATCAGCCCCAGCATTTT
NA	NA	TRBJ1-1	TRBV2	CASTKGENTEAFF	TGTGCCAGCACCAAAGGGGAGAACACTGAAGCTTTCTTT
NA	NA	TRBJ1-1	TRBV7-2	CASSYDRLNTEAFF	TGTGCCAGCAGTTATGACAGGCTCAACACTGAAGCTTTCTTT
NA	NA	TRBJ2-5	TRBV25-1	CASSPRGGYDSQYF	TGTGCCAGCAGTCCCCGAGGGGGTTACGATTCCCAGTACTTC
TRBD2	NA	TRBJ2-5	TRBV11-2	CASRYNRLAGQETQYF	TGTGCCAGCAGATACAACAGACTAGCGGGGCAAGAGACCCAGTACTTC
NA	NA	TRBJ2-2	TRBV2	CASTAEQNTGELFF	TGTGCCAGCACGGCGGAACAGAACACCGGGGAGCTGTTTTTT
TRBD1	NA	TRBJ1-4	TRBV28	CASFSGGSNEKLFF	TGTGCCAGCTTCTCAGGGGGTTCTAATGAAAAACTGTTTTTT
NA	NA	TRBJ2-6	TRBV19	CAGGLRGSGANVLTF	TGTGCCGGGGGACTCCGGGGGTCTGGGGCCAACGTCCTGACTTTC
NA	once	TRBJ1-2	TRBV21-1	CASSKEPGHGYTF	TGTGCCAGCAGCAAAGAGCCAGGCCATGGCTACACCTTC
NA	NA	TRBJ1-3	TRBV7-9	CASSNRPGELGPLGNTIYF	TGTGCCAGCAGCAACCGGCCTGGGGAGCTGGGCCCATTAGGAAACACCATATATTTT
NA	NA	TRBJ1-1	TRBV7-9	CASSLASSVTEAFF	TGTGCCAGCAGCTTAGCGAGCTCGGTGACTGAAGCTTTCTTT
NA	NA	TRBJ1-5	TRBV18	CASSPGRGSNQPQHF	TGTGCCAGCTCACCAGGGCGTGGTAGCAATCAGCCCCAGCATTTT
TRBD1	NA	TRBJ1-1	TRBV7-9	CASSPGTGIRNTEAFF	TGTGCCAGCAGCCCTGGGACAGGGATACGGAACACTGAAGCTTTCTTT
TRBD1	NA	TRBJ2-7	TRBV19	CASSQRDRGSYEQYF	TGTGCCAGTAGTCAACGGGACAGGGGCTCCTACGAGCAGTACTTC
NA	NA	TRBJ2-5	TRBV7-3	CASSSGETQYF	TGTGCCAGCAGCTCGGGAGAGACCCAGTACTTC
NA	NA	TRBJ2-1	TRBV7-9	CASSLHGMTNEQFF	TGTGCCAGCAGCTTACACGGGATGACAAATGAGCAGTTCTTC
TRBD2	NA	TRBJ2-1	TRBV3-1/TRBV3-2	CASSRGLAGTYNEQFF	TGTGCCAGCAGCCGCGGACTAGCGGGAACGTACAATGAGCAGTTCTTC
TRBD1	NA	TRBJ1-4	TRBV5-6	CASSWGQGVEKLFF	TGTGCCAGCAGCTGGGGACAGGGAGTTGAAAAACTGTTTTTT
TRBD1	NA	TRBJ1-2	TRBV27	CASSPRTGPQFGYTF	TGTGCCAGCAGTCCTCGGACAGGGCCCCAATTTGGCTACACCTTC
NA	NA	TRBJ1-1	TRBV3-1/TRBV3-2	CASSQDVILKEAFF	TGTGCCAGCAGCCAAGATGTTATCCTTAAAGAAGCTTTCTTT
TRBD1	NA	TRBJ1-4	TRBV15	CATSRPGQGIFNEKLFF	TGTGCCACCAGCAGACCGGGACAGGGTATTTTTAATGAAAAACTGTTTTTT
NA	NA	TRBJ1-2	TRBV28	CASTLQGNYGYTF	TGTGCCAGCACCCTACAGGGAAACTATGGCTACACCTTC
TRBD2	NA	TRBJ2-1	TRBV9	CASSASGTAYNEQFF	TGTGCCAGCAGCGCCAGCGGGACGGCCTACAATGAGCAGTTCTTC
NA	once	TRBJ1-2	TRBV18	CASSPPQGLANYGYTF	TGTGCCAGCTCACCACCCCAGGGACTGGCCAACTATGGCTACACCTTC
TRBD2	NA	TRBJ2-4	TRBV5-1	CASSSGTSGSLAKNIQYF	TGCGCCAGCAGCTCGGGGACTAGCGGGAGCTTAGCCAAAAACATTCAGTACTTC
NA	NA	TRBJ1-2	TRBV19	CASSIDGTTGTNCTF	TGTGCCAGTAGTATAGATGGAACTACTGGGACAAACTGCACCTTC
NA	NA	TRBJ2-5	TRBV9	CASSVATRETQYF	TGTGCCAGCAGCGTAGCTACGAGAGAGACCCAGTACTTC
TRBD1	NA	TRBJ1-5	TRBV28	CAISDRVVPQHF	TGTGCCATCTCGGACAGGGTAGTGCCCCAGCATTTT
TRBD2	NA	TRBJ2-1	TRBV13	CASSPVAGSSYNEQFF	TGTGCCAGCAGCCCCGTAGCGGGGAGCTCCTACAATGAGCAGTTCTTC
NA	NA	TRBJ1-5	TRBV12-3/TRBV12-4	CASSLTRNQPQHF	TGTGCCAGCAGTTTAACCAGGAATCAGCCCCAGCATTTT
NA	NA	TRBJ2-2	TRBV3-1/TRBV3-2	CASWGGTGELFF	TGTGCCAGCTGGGGCGGTACCGGGGAGCTGTTTTTT
TRBD1	many	TRBJ1-2	TRBV5-1	CASSLEGASGYTF	TGCGCCAGCAGCTTGGAGGGGGCGAGTGGCTACACCTTC
NA	NA	TRBJ1-5	TRBV19	CASSSNNRVNQPQHF	TGTGCCAGTAGTAGCAATAATCGGGTCAATCAGCCCCAGCATTTT
TRBD2	once	TRBJ2-3	TRBV19	CASSIPRREADTQYF	TGTGCCAGTAGTATACCCCGGCGGGAGGCAGATACGCAGTATTTT
TRBD1	once	TRBJ1-1	TRBV5-6	CASSPKIRQGVGNTEAFF	TGTGCCAGCAGCCCAAAGATTCGACAGGGAGTAGGGAACACTGAAGCTTTCTTT
TRBD2	few	TRBJ2-1	TRBV29-1	CSGDVSSGTYNEQFF	TGCAGCGGTGACGTGTCTAGCGGGACCTACAATGAGCAGTTCTTC
TRBD1	few	TRBJ1-1	TRBV5-1	CASSLVAGGPTEAFF	TGCGCCAGCAGCTTGGTAGCAGGGGGCCCCACTGAAGCTTTCTTT
TRBD2	NA	TRBJ2-3	TRBV3-1/TRBV3-2	CASSPSGTSTDTQYF	TGTGCCAGCAGCCCCAGCGGGACCAGCACAGATACGCAGTATTTT